The present entry profiles one T cell receptor beta chain with its context. The assay was immunoSEQ multiplex PCR, and TCRdb's table has in-frame clones only and misses some. The sample holds over 150,000 clones, around 95% seen once. This sample was taken from a study of blood T cell repertoires in COVID-19. Study at large: Sources were T cells, B-cell-depleted T cells, or PBMCs; the material itself was cDNA or gDNA.

The V gene end was trimmed by 3 bases and the J gene end by 8 bases; junction bases not matched to a gene: 5. The CDR3 has 15 amino acids. In germline, CDR1 is SGHDT, CDR2 YYEEEE. Sequenced: peripheral blood. This chain connects TRBV5-6 to TRBJ1-4; 12 bases align to TRBD1. This receptor was identified in a man aged 25 to 45 with COVID-19, enrolled during active disease. CDR3 nucleotides: TGTGCCAGCAGCTACCCCGGGACAGGGGGCGAAAAACTGTTTTTT. It encodes CASSYPGTGGEKLFF.